One sample yielded the 9 T cell receptor beta chains listed below, sequenced in a study of T cell responses to AZD1222 COVID-19 vaccine. Sequencing used immunoSEQ multiplex PCR; TCRdb keeps in-frame clones, though not all of them. The sample lists tens of thousands of clones; roughly nine tenths were seen once. The specimen was peripheral blood, collected 28 days after the second AZD1222 dose. Source of these receptors: an adult who received the AZD1222 COVID-19 vaccine.

This clone was seen only a few times. J is TRBJ1-4 and V is TRBV6-5; 8 nucleotides agree with TRBD1. Germline V gene lookup returns CDR1 MNHEY and CDR2 SVGAGI. The CDR3 runs 14 residues. V gave up 5 bases and J gave up 15 bases; unmatched junction bases: 14. The CDR3 spells CASSQDRAGVNLFF. The CDR3 coding sequence is TGTGCCAGCAGTCAGGACAGGGCGGGAGTGAATTTGTTTTTT.

The rearrangement joins TRBV6-5 to TRBJ1-3; D remains unclear. This CDR3 is 14 amino acids long. Germline V CDR1 and CDR2: MNHEY, SVGAGI. V shed 6 bases and J shed 0 bases, with 9 bases lying between them. Here the CDR3 reads CASSPVSSGNTIYF. In DNA, the CDR3 is TGTGCCAGCAGCCCGGTGAGCTCTGGAAACACCATATATTTT.

The CDR3 reads CASREGNTIYF. CDR3 nucleotides: TGTGCCAGCAGGGAGGGAAACACCATATATTTT. The V call is TRBV6-5, the J call TRBJ1-3; D is ambiguous. The CDR3 has 11 amino acids. Trimming pared 6 bases from V and 4 bases from J, leaving 4 bases between. CDR1 is MNHEY and CDR2 is SVGAGI in the germline V gene.

The genes are TRBV18 and TRBJ2-7; 9 bases fit TRBD1. The J segment lost 1 base and the V segment lost 3 bases, leaving 7 bases of the junction unmatched. Germline CDR1 reads KGHSH; CDR2 reads LQKENI. The CDR3 runs 16 residues. CDR3 nucleotide sequence: TGTGCCAGCTCACCCTGGGGACAGGGTATTTCCTACGAGCAGTACTTC. Translating it yields CASSPWGQGISYEQYF.

The chain has TRBV11-2 and TRBJ2-3, with 8 bases matching TRBD1. Trimming took 5 bases from V and 0 from J; bases not matched to a gene: 7. The CDR3 has 16 amino acids. Germline CDR1 is SGHAT and CDR2 is FQNNGV. CDR3 coding DNA: TGTGCCAGCAGCCCATGGACAGGGTCTAGCACAGATACGCAGTATTTT. Translated, it gives CASSPWTGSSTDTQYF.

In this sample, this clone turned up once. The chain links TRBV30 to TRBJ2-2; D gene unclear. This CDR3 contains 16 residues. Germline V gene sequence: CDR1 GTSNPN, CDR2 SVGIG (reference sequence). With 0 bases removed from V and 4 bases from J, the gap between germline ends came to 15 bases. CDR3 region: CAWSVLGSLSTGELFF. In nucleotides, the CDR3 is TGTGCCTGGAGTGTACTTGGGTCCTTAAGCACCGGGGAGCTGTTTTTT.

The chain employs TRBV7-2 and TRBJ1-5; 7 nucleotides align to TRBD1. The CDR3 contains 15 residues. CDR1 is SGHTA, CDR2 FQGNSA, per germline. V gave up 5 bases and J gave up 1 base; unmatched junction bases: 5. CDR3 amino acids: CASSASTGSNQPQHF. The CDR3 coding sequence is TGTGCCAGCAGCGCCTCGACAGGGAGCAATCAGCCCCAGCATTTT.

A few counts support this clone. This chain uses TRBV6-5 with TRBJ1-6; no reliable D call. The V end lost 7 bases, the J end lost 8 bases, and 9 bases lay between the germline ends. Germline values: CDR1 MNHEY, CDR2 SVGAGI. CDR3 size: 12 residues. The chain's CDR3 is CASTNSHSPLHF. The CDR3 DNA sequence: TGTGCCAGCACCAACTCCCATTCACCCCTCCACTTT.

The J gene is TRBJ2-7, the V gene TRBV24-1, with D unresolved. This CDR3 comprises 13 residues. V shed 3 bases and J shed 4 bases, with 9 bases lying between them. Germline lookup yields CDR1 KGHDR and CDR2 SFDVKD. In DNA form, the CDR3 reads TGTGCCACCAGTGATGGGTGGGGTTACGAGCAGTACTTC. It is translated as CATSDGWGYEQYF.